In its sample, the clone carrying this T cell receptor beta chain was seen a few times. The time point: newly diagnosed GD, antithyroid drugs for less than 3 months. Extracted PBMC RNA gave rise to the TCR library. The sample is drawn from a study of regulatory T cells in long-lasting Graves disease. Researchers made TCR beta libraries by using iRepertoire HTBI primers and running Arm-PCR on CDR3 regions. TCRdb analysed the multiplex PCR reads with MiXCR anew, one entry per CDR3 protein. The data hold just over 600,000 distinct CDR3 sequences, with less than 20% observed a single time. These data also featured in a second study, about T cells in Graves' hyperthyroidism and ophthalmopathy.

The specimen comprised peripheral blood mononuclear cells (PBMCs), sampled at new diagnosis, from a patient treated with antithyroid drugs. The receptor comes from a woman between 25 and 40 years old with Graves disease.

The CDR3 spells CASSLDVLAGVETQYF. The CDR3 DNA reads as TGTGCCAGCAGCTTGGATGTACTAGCGGGAGTAGAGACCCAGTACTTC. The chain recombines TRBV5-6 with TRBJ2-5, with 11 bases matching TRBD2. This CDR3 has 16 amino acids. V lost 0 bases and J lost 4; bases outside the gene matches: 5. Germline V gives CDR1 SGHDT, CDR2 YYEEEE.